A single sample is the source of the 17 T cell receptor beta chains below, sequenced in a study of lymphopenia after photon versus proton radiotherapy. TCRdb keeps only in-frame clones here, not all; method: immunoSEQ multiplex PCR. The sample has around 64,000 clones, roughly 87% seen once; the top ten hold more than 10%. The material sequenced was peripheral blood, taken from a patient treated with proton-based radiotherapy. The source is a man aged 80 or over with esophageal cancer.

The chain is built from TRBV5-1 and TRBJ1-1, with D unclear. Looked up from germline, CDR1 is SGHRS and CDR2 is YFSETQ. V dropped 2 bases and J dropped 1 base, with 6 bases sitting between them. The CDR3 runs to 13 residues. The CDR3 region is CASSFIGNTEAFF. The CDR3 DNA follows: TGCGCCAGCAGCTTTATTGGGAACACTGAAGCTTTCTTT.

The chain is built from TRBV7-8 and TRBJ1-3; D not resolved. Germline loops: CDR1 SGHVS, CDR2 FQNEAQ. This CDR3 region has 15 residues. Trimming took off 2 bases at V and 2 bases at J, with 10 bases between the two ends. In DNA form, the CDR3 reads TGTGCCAGCAGCTTAATGGGGTCCGCTGGAAACACCATATATTTT. This encodes CASSLMGSAGNTIYF. Supplemented by reference TRBV7-8 and TRBJ1-3, the full variable domain reads GAGVSQSPRYKVAKRGQDVALRCDPISGHVSLFWYQQALGQGPEFLTYFQNEAQLDKSGLPSDRFFAERPEGSVSTLKIQRTQQEDSAVYLCASSLMGSAGNTIYFGEGSWLTVV.

The chain uses TRBV19 and TRBJ1-2; the match to TRBD1 covers 7 bases. The V and J ends lost 3 bases and 2 bases, in that order; junction bases with no gene match: 6. Germline values: CDR1 LNHDA, CDR2 SQIVND (reference sequence). The CDR3 runs to 15 residues. The CDR3: CASSIEGGSNYGYTF. CDR3 DNA sequence: TGTGCCAGTAGTATTGAAGGGGGCTCAAACTATGGCTACACCTTC.

Turning to this clone: The germline gene is not matched at one end of the junction; a read error may be the cause. Other DNA sequences within the sample encode an identical CDR3. The chain recombines TRBV9 with TRBJ2-2; D is perhaps TRBD1 or TRBD2 (5 bases each). The CDR3 covers 15 residues. The germline V gene has CDR1 SGDLS and CDR2 YYNGEE. The CDR3 here is CASSGHTGNTGELFF. The DNA of the CDR3 is TGCGCCAGCAGCGGACATACAGGGAACACCGGGGAGCTGTTTTTT.

The chain joins TRBV7-9 to TRBJ2-3; D could derive from TRBD1 or TRBD2 (5 bases each). CDR1 and CDR2 from the germline V gene are SEHNR and FQNEAQ (reference sequence). V was pared by 5 bases and J by 0 bases, with 15 bases between. The CDR3 is 16 amino acids. The CDR3, as DNA: TGTGCCAGCAGCCCCCAGAGGGGACCTAGCACAGATACGCAGTATTTT. It codes for CASSPQRGPSTDTQYF.

The rearrangement links TRBV7-2 to TRBJ1-1, with 7 nucleotides matching TRBD1. The CDR3 length is 15 residues. V was clipped by 5 bases and J by 4 bases; unmatched bases: 10. The germline V gene encodes CDR1 SGHTA and CDR2 FQGNSA. The CDR3 sequence is CASSPQGDVFTEAFF. The CDR3 DNA reads TGTGCCAGCAGCCCCCAGGGGGACGTTTTCACTGAAGCTTTCTTT.

This chain connects TRBV7-9 to TRBJ2-1; D is unresolved. The length of the CDR3 is 12 residues. From germline, CDR1 is SEHNR and CDR2 FQNEAQ (reference sequence). The V end lost 7 bases, the J end lost 3 bases, and 7 bases lay between the germline ends. CDR3 coding DNA: TGTGCCAGCAAAGTGGTCTACAATGAGCAGTTCTTC. This sequence encodes CASKVVYNEQFF.

The CDR3 DNA sequence: TGTGCCAGCAGCTCCGGACAGGGCTATGGCTACACCTTC. This codes for CASSSGQGYGYTF. This chain connects TRBV6-6 to TRBJ1-2, with 8 bases aligning to TRBD1. V gave up 6 bases and J gave up 4 bases; unmatched junction bases: 4. This CDR3 contains 13 residues. Germline CDR1 reads MNHNY; CDR2 reads SVGAGI (reference sequence).

The rearrangement links TRBV27 to TRBJ1-5; D is unresolved. Looked up from germline, CDR1 is MNHEY and CDR2 is SMNVEV (reference sequence). There are 13 residues in the CDR3. Trimming took off 8 bases at V and 7 bases at J, with 15 bases between the two ends. The CDR3 loop is CASGPGFGQPQHF. The CDR3 region has the DNA TGTGCCAGCGGTCCGGGATTCGGACAGCCCCAGCATTTT.

The rearrangement uses TRBV4-1 and TRBJ2-1, with TRBD2 matching over 7 bases. Germline-derived CDR1 and CDR2 are MGHRA and YSYEKL. The CDR3 loop spans 16 amino acids. Trimming cost V 0 bases and J 8 bases; bases outside gene matches: 10. CDR3 sequence: CASSQETSGAVHEQFF. CDR3 bases: TGCGCCAGCAGCCAAGAGACCAGCGGGGCTGTACATGAGCAGTTCTTC.

V is TRBV7-6 and J is TRBJ1-3; D not certain. Trimming pared 0 bases from V and 6 bases from J, leaving 12 bases between. This CDR3 is built from 15 residues. Germline V lookup: CDR1 SGHVS, CDR2 FNYEAQ. The CDR3 protein is CASSLAGGNLNTIYF. The CDR3 nucleotides read TGTGCCAGCAGCTTAGCGGGAGGAAATCTAAACACCATATATTTT. Full variable domain (outside the CDR3, taken from reference TRBV7-6 and TRBJ1-3): GAGVSQSPRYKVTKRGQDVALRCDPISGHVSLYWYRQALGQGPEFLTYFNYEAQQDKSGLPNDRFSAERPEGSISTLTIQRTEQRDSAMYRCASSLAGGNLNTIYFGEGSWLTVV.

The chain couples TRBV7-2 to TRBJ1-2; D might be TRBD1 (5 bases). CDR3 size: 18 residues. Between the trimmed V and J ends, which lost 4 bases and 4 bases, there was a span of 25 bases. The V gene's germline CDR1 is SGHTA and CDR2 FQGNSA. CDR3 residues: CASSSRGEPPVYSYGYTF. For the CDR3, the DNA is TGTGCCAGCAGCTCCCGGGGGGAACCCCCCGTCTATTCCTATGGCTACACCTTC.

V is TRBV4-3 and J is TRBJ2-7, with 8 bases lining up with TRBD2. Germline values: CDR1 LGHNA, CDR2 YSLEER. The V and J ends lost 0 bases and 4 bases, in that order; junction bases with no gene match: 8. The CDR3 spans 16 residues. CDR3 protein: CASSQDKRTSRYEQYF. In nucleotides, the CDR3 is TGCGCCAGCAGCCAAGATAAAAGGACTAGCAGATACGAGCAGTACTTC.

The chain employs TRBV27 and TRBJ2-3; D call uncertain. CDR3 size: 14 residues. V lost 6 bases, J lost 2 bases, and 12 bases lay in between. Germline CDR1 and CDR2: MNHEY and SMNVEV (reference sequence). The CDR3 DNA sequence: TGTGCCAGCAGACTGACTGACCCCACAGATACGCAGTATTTT. Its translation: CASRLTDPTDTQYF.

In regard to this clone: The junction departs from germline at one end; a sequencing error may be responsible. The V call is TRBV6-5, the J call TRBJ1-2; TRBD1 agrees at 7 bases. This CDR3 comprises 13 residues. The V gene's germline CDR1 is MNHEY and CDR2 SVGAGI. CDR3 region: CASSYDAGTASSF. The DNA for the CDR3 is TGTGCCAGCAGTTACGATGCCGGGACAGCTTCTTCCTTC.

The chain is built from TRBV27 and TRBJ1-2; 8 bases are a match to TRBD1. V shed 4 bases and J 10 bases; nucleotides not matched to a gene: 5. Per the germline V gene, CDR1 is MNHEY and CDR2 is SMNVEV (reference sequence). The CDR3 is made up of 12 amino acids. CDR3 sequence reads: CASSSPDRVYTF. The CDR3 bases are TGTGCCAGCAGTTCCCCGGACAGGGTCTACACCTTC.

The chain carries TRBV7-2 and TRBJ2-7, with D unresolved. The CDR3 consists of 11 residues. Trimming removed 3 bases at V and 0 bases at J, with 0 bases between. CDR1 and CDR2 (germline): SGHTA, FQGNSA. As DNA, the CDR3 is TGTGCCAGCAGCTTCTCCTACGAGCAGTACTTC. It is translated as CASSFSYEQYF.